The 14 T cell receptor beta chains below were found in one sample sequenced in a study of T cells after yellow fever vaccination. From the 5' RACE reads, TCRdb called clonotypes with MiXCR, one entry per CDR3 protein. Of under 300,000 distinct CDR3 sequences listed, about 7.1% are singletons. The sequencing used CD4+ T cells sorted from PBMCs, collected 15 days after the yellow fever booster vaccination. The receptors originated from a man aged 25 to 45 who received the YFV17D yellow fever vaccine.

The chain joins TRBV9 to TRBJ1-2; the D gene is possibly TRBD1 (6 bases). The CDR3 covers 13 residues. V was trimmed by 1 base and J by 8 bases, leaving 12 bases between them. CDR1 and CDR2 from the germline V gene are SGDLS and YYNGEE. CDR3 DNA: TGTGCCAGCAGCGTAACGGGGGGCAGAGGCTACACCTTC. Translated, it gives CASSVTGGRGYTF.

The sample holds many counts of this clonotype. CDR3 amino acids: CASRGPPNNEQFF. DNA of the CDR3: TGTGCCAGCAGAGGACCACCTAACAATGAGCAGTTCTTC. This chain links TRBV6-1 with TRBJ2-1; unclear D gene. Between the trimmed V and J ends, which lost 6 bases and 5 bases, there was a span of 11 bases. Per the germline V gene, CDR1 is MNHNS and CDR2 is SASEGT. The CDR3 is made up of 13 amino acids.

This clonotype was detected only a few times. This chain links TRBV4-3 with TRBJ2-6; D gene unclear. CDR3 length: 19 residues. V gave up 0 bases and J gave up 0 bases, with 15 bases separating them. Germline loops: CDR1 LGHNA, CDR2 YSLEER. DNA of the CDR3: TGCGCCAGCAGCCAAGATTGGCAGGTCCTGCTCTCTGGGGCCAACGTCCTGACTTTC. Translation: CASSQDWQVLLSGANVLTF.

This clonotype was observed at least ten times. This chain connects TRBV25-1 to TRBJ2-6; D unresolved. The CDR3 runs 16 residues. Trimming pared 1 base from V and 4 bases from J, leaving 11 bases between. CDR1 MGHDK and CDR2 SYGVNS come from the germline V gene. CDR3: CASSEFQSTGANVLTF. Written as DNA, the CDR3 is TGTGCCAGCAGTGAATTCCAAAGTACCGGGGCCAACGTCCTGACTTTC.

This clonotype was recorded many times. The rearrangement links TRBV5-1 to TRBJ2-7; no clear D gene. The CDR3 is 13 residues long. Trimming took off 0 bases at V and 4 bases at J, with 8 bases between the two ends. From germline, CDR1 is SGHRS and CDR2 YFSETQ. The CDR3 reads CASSLATEYEQYF. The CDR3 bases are TGCGCCAGCAGCTTGGCCACAGAATACGAGCAGTACTTC.

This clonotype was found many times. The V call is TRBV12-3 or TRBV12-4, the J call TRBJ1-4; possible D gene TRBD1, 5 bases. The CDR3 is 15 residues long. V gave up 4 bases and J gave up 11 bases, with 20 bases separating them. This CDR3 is CASSSTGTRVEKLFF. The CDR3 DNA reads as TGTGCCAGCAGTTCAACCGGGACCCGGGTAGAGAAACTGTTTTTT.

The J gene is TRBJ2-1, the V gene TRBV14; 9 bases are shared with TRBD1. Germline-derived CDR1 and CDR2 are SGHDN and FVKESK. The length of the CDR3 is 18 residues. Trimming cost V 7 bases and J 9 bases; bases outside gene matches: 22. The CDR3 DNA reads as TGTGCCAGCATCTATGGACAGGGGATTGTACCTAGGTGGTCTGAGCAGTTCTTC. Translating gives CASIYGQGIVPRWSEQFF.

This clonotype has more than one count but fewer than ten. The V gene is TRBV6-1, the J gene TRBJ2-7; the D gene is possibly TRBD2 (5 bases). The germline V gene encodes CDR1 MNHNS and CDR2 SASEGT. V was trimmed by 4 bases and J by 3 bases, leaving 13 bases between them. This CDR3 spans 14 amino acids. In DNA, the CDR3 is TGTGCCAGCAGTGCTTTTCCCGGACTCTACGAGCAGTACTTC. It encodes CASSAFPGLYEQYF.

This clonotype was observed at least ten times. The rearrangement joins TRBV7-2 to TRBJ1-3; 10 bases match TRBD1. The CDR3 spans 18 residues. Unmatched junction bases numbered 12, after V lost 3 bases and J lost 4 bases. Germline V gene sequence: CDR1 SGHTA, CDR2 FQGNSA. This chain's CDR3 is CASSFSTWDRGSGNTIYF. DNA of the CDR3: TGTGCCAGCAGCTTTTCGACATGGGACAGGGGATCAGGAAACACCATATATTTT.

CDR3 nucleotide sequence: TGTGCCAGCTCACTCCTAACAATCGGGAACACCGGGGAGCTGTTTTTT. Protein product: CASSLLTIGNTGELFF. This chain links TRBV18 with TRBJ2-2; no definite D call. CDR3 length: 16 amino acids. CDR1 is KGHSH, CDR2 LQKENI, per germline. The V and J ends lost 4 bases and 1 base respectively, with 13 bases between them.

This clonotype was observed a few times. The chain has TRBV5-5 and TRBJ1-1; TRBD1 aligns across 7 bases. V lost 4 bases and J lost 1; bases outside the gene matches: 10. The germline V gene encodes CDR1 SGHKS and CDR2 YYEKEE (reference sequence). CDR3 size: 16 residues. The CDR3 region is CASSLRWGQRNTEAFF. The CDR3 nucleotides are TGTGCCAGCAGCCTTCGATGGGGACAGCGGAACACTGAAGCTTTCTTT.

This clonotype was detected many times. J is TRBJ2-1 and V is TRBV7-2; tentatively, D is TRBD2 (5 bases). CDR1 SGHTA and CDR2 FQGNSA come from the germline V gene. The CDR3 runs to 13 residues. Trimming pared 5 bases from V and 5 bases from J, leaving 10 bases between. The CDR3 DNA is TGTGCCAGCAGCCCTAGCCGTAACAATGAGCAGTTCTTC. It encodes CASSPSRNNEQFF.

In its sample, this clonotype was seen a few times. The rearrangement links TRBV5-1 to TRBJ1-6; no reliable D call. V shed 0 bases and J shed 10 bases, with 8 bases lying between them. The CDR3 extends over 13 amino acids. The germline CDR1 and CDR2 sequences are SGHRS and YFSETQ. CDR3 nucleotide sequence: TGCGCCAGCAGCTTGGTCGGCATATCACCCCTCCACTTT. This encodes CASSLVGISPLHF.

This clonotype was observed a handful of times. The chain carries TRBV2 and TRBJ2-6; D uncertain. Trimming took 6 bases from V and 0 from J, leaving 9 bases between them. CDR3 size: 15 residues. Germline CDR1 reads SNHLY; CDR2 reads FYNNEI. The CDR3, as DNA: TGTGCCAGCAGGAGCAGTAGCTCTGGGGCCAACGTCCTGACTTTC. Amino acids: CASRSSSSGANVLTF.